Presented here are 21 T cell receptor beta chains from one specimen sequenced in a study of blood T cell repertoires in COVID-19 (dated by TCRdb to 2018 to 2020). Library prep was done by the immunoSEQ multiplex PCR assay. Drawn from immuneACCESS, this table holds only the in-frame rearrangements with V and J called that TCRdb kept. Clones are partly lost; checked studies trace under half to an unresolved V gene and leave the rest unexplained. This sample is represented by more than 200,000 clones; around 87% of them were singletons. The ten most abundant clones make up roughly 5% of the sample. Sequencing input: peripheral blood. These TCRs come from an older woman with COVID-19, enrolled during active disease.

The chain links TRBV30 to TRBJ1-2, with D hard to call. CDR1 and CDR2 (germline): GTSNPN, SVGIG (reference sequence). The CDR3 is made up of 13 amino acids. The V end lost 3 bases, the J end lost 2 bases, and 10 bases lay between the germline ends. Here the CDR3 reads CAWSGGRNYGYTF. DNA for the CDR3: TGTGCCTGGAGCGGAGGGCGGAACTATGGCTACACCTTC.

The chain is built from TRBV5-1 and TRBJ2-7; 7 nucleotides match TRBD1. This CDR3 contains 16 residues. Germline values: CDR1 SGHRS, CDR2 YFSETQ. With V trimmed by 3 bases and J by 2 bases, 11 bases remained unmatched. The CDR3 DNA reads TGCGCCAGCAGCTCGACAATGACAGGGCCCCCCTACGAGCAGTACTTC. It codes for CASSSTMTGPPYEQYF.

V and J are TRBV5-4 and TRBJ2-7, with D uncertain. The CDR3 loop spans 14 amino acids. Germline CDR1 reads SGHNT; CDR2 reads YYREEE (reference sequence). V lost 3 bases and J lost 5, with 15 bases in between. The chain's CDR3 is CASSSIRVPDEQYF. The CDR3 DNA is TGTGCCAGCAGCTCCATTCGGGTCCCCGACGAGCAGTACTTC.

This chain uses TRBV6-4 with TRBJ2-7, with TRBD2 matching 8 bases. The junction had 5 bases not matched to a gene; V was cut back by 0 bases and J by 4 bases. Germline lookup yields CDR1 MRHNA and CDR2 SNTAGT. The CDR3 has 15 amino acids. The CDR3: CASSDSGASGYEQYF. CDR3 in DNA: TGTGCCAGCAGTGACTCAGGAGCTAGCGGGTACGAGCAGTACTTC.

The chain uses TRBV6-5 and TRBJ1-2, with 9 nucleotides matching TRBD1. With 0 bases clipped from V and 6 bases from J, the junction kept 5 bases outside the gene matches. This CDR3 region has 15 residues. Looked up from germline, CDR1 is MNHEY and CDR2 is SVGAGI. This CDR3 is CASSYSTGGRNGYTF. The CDR3 DNA is TGTGCCAGCAGTTACTCCACAGGGGGCAGGAATGGCTACACCTTC.

The rearrangement joins TRBV27 to TRBJ2-1; D is ambiguous. The germline V gene encodes CDR1 MNHEY and CDR2 SMNVEV (reference sequence). The germline V and J ends were trimmed by 4 bases and 3 bases, with 7 bases remaining between them. The CDR3 runs 13 residues. The CDR3 spells CASSSLLYNEQFF. CDR3 bases: TGTGCCAGCAGTTCCCTCCTCTACAATGAGCAGTTCTTC.

This clone was seen ten or more times. V and J are TRBV10-1 and TRBJ1-1; D perhaps matches TRBD1 (6 bases). The V and J ends lost 6 bases and 0 bases respectively, with 14 bases between them. Germline CDR1 reads WNHNN; CDR2 reads SYGVQD (reference sequence). The CDR3 spans 15 residues. Here the CDR3 reads CASSDPGTMNTEAFF. In DNA, the CDR3 is TGCGCCAGCAGCGATCCCGGGACAATGAACACTGAAGCTTTCTTT.

The V gene is TRBV5-6, the J gene TRBJ2-3; a possible D gene is TRBD2 (6 bases). This CDR3 has 14 residues. Trimming took 0 bases from V and 4 from J, leaving 9 bases between them. Germline assignment: CDR1 SGHDT and CDR2 YYEEEE. Here the CDR3 reads CASSLGDFPDTQYF. The CDR3, as DNA: TGTGCCAGCAGCTTGGGGGACTTCCCAGATACGCAGTATTTT.

This chain links TRBV5-1 with TRBJ2-2, with 10 bases fitting TRBD1. V trimming: 4 bases; J trimming: 0 bases; junction bases outside the gene matches: 3. Germline V lookup: CDR1 SGHRS, CDR2 YFSETQ. This CDR3 has 16 amino acids. CDR3 nucleotide sequence: TGCGCCAGCAGCCCCGGACAGGGGGCGAACACCGGGGAGCTGTTTTTT. Encoded protein: CASSPGQGANTGELFF.

J is TRBJ2-1 and V is TRBV11-2, with 11 bases that match TRBD2. CDR1 is SGHAT, CDR2 FQNNGV, per germline. The length of the CDR3 is 18 residues. Trimming at V came to 0 bases and at J to 2 bases, leaving 6 bases not matched to a gene. As DNA, the CDR3 is TGTGCCAGCAGCTTAGATCGGGGACTAGCGGTACCCTACAATGAGCAGTTCTTC. Translation: CASSLDRGLAVPYNEQFF.

V gene TRBV28 combines with J gene TRBJ2-5; 12 nucleotides line up with TRBD2. Germline V gene sequence: CDR1 MDHEN, CDR2 SYDVKM. The V gene end was trimmed by 3 bases and the J gene end by 4 bases; junction bases not matched to a gene: 9. The CDR3 contains 17 residues. This CDR3 is CASSLTTSGSGGETQYF. CDR3 in DNA: TGTGCCAGCAGTTTGACGACTAGCGGGAGTGGGGGAGAGACCCAGTACTTC. Full variable domain (rest looked up from reference TRBV28 and TRBJ2-5): DVKVTQSSRYLVKRTGEKVFLECVQDMDHENMFWYRQDPGLGLRLIYFSYDVKMKEKGDIPEGYSVSREKKERFSLILESASTNQTSMYLCASSLTTSGSGGETQYFGPGTRLLVL.

The chain couples TRBV5-1 to TRBJ2-7; D is possibly TRBD2 (6 bases). Germline V CDR1 and CDR2: SGHRS, YFSETQ. This CDR3 spans 15 amino acids. Trimming shortened V by 4 bases and J by 11 bases, and 25 bases separated the two germline ends. CDR3: CASSVSPGLANPKYF. The CDR3 region has the DNA TGCGCCAGCAGCGTCTCCCCGGGACTCGCGAACCCTAAGTACTTC.

The J gene is TRBJ2-2, the V gene TRBV7-6, with D hard to call. Germline V CDR1 and CDR2: SGHVS, FNYEAQ. Trimming removed 5 bases at V and 1 base at J, with 11 bases between. The CDR3 is 15 amino acids. The CDR3, as DNA: TGTGCCAGCAGCCCTCTGGCAGGGAACACCGGGGAGCTGTTTTTT. Its translation: CASSPLAGNTGELFF. The full variable domain, its missing parts supplied by reference TRBV7-6 and TRBJ2-2, is GAGVSQSPRYKVTKRGQDVALRCDPISGHVSLYWYRQALGQGPEFLTYFNYEAQQDKSGLPNDRFSAERPEGSISTLTIQRTEQRDSAMYRCASSPLAGNTGELFFGEGSRLTVL.

This clone was found a few times. The chain uses TRBV18 and TRBJ2-7, with 10 nucleotides matching TRBD2. The CDR3 sequence is 13 residues long. Germline lookup yields CDR1 KGHSH and CDR2 LQKENI. The J segment lost 4 bases and the V segment lost 6 bases, leaving 3 bases of the junction unmatched. CDR3 DNA: TGTGCCAGCTCGCGGACTAGCGGATACGAGCAGTACTTC. Translation: CASSRTSGYEQYF.

A note on this clone: The identical CDR3 is also encoded by other nucleotide sequences in the sample. The chain uses TRBV5-8 and TRBJ1-5, with D possibly matching TRBD1 (6 bases). Trimming removed 2 bases at V and 7 bases at J, with 13 bases between. The CDR3 covers 14 residues. CDR1 and CDR2 (germline): SGHTS, YDEGEE. This CDR3 is CASSFRQAGQPQHF. CDR3 nucleotides: TGTGCCAGCAGCTTTCGACAGGCTGGCCAGCCCCAGCATTTT.

This clone was seen a handful of times. The chain has TRBV18 and TRBJ1-1, with D uncertain. The CDR3 length is 15 residues. With 0 bases removed from V and 1 base from J, the gap between germline ends came to 9 bases. Germline loops: CDR1 KGHSH, CDR2 LQKENI. In DNA, the CDR3 is TGTGCCAGCTCACCACCCTCTCGGGGGAACACTGAAGCTTTCTTT. Its translation: CASSPPSRGNTEAFF.

The chain has TRBV6-5 and TRBJ1-5; no reliable D call. Germline CDR1 MNHEY, CDR2 SVGAGI. There are 13 residues in the CDR3. The germline V and J ends were trimmed by 6 bases and 9 bases, with 15 bases remaining between them. CDR3 sequence (DNA): TGTGCCAGCAGCCGTGACGAGGTCCTGCCCCAGCATTTT. Its translation: CASSRDEVLPQHF.

The gene calls are TRBV11-2 and TRBJ2-7; a possible D gene is TRBD1 (5 bases). Germline CDR1 and CDR2: SGHAT and FQNNGV. The V gene lost 5 bases and the J gene lost 4 bases, with 9 bases spanning the gap. CDR3 length: 12 amino acids. The CDR3 spells CASSRQRYEQYF. CDR3 in DNA: TGTGCCAGCAGCCGACAGCGTTACGAGCAGTACTTC.

V is TRBV24-1 and J is TRBJ1-1, with a weak D call TRBD1 (6 bases). The CDR3 length is 12 residues. V was shortened by 3 bases and J by 11 bases, with 12 bases between the two germline ends. The germline V gene has CDR1 KGHDR and CDR2 SFDVKD. CDR3 coding DNA: TGTGCCACCAGTGATGCAAACAGGGCCGCTTTCTTT. This translates into CATSDANRAAFF.

In its sample, this clone was seen once. This chain joins TRBV28 and TRBJ2-4, with 7 bases lining up with TRBD2. Losses at the gene ends were 7 bases for V and 6 bases for J; bases not matched to a gene: 9. The CDR3 consists of 14 residues. Germline V gives CDR1 MDHEN, CDR2 SYDVKM. CDR3: CASTSGGERNIQYF. The CDR3 DNA sequence: TGTGCCAGCACCTCTGGGGGGGAAAGAAACATTCAGTACTTC.

The rearrangement joins TRBV27 to TRBJ1-1; TRBD1 aligns across 9 bases. This CDR3 is 17 amino acids long. CDR1 MNHEY and CDR2 SMNVEV come from the germline V gene (reference sequence). Losses at the gene ends were 6 bases for V and 0 bases for J; bases not matched to a gene: 11. CDR3 in amino acids: CASSKTGTGYLNTEAFF. Here the CDR3 DNA reads TGTGCCAGCAGCAAAACCGGGACAGGGTATTTGAACACTGAAGCTTTCTTT.